What follows describes a single T cell receptor beta chain. This clone has just a few counts. Its recognized antigen is unknown. Within one base of it there is no much larger clone, and no base qualities were kept. Whole blood was collected in K2EDTA tubes by collaborating institutions according to the institutions' own protocols. Collaborator samples were shipped for TCRbeta analysis as frozen whole blood, isolated PBMCs, or DNA extracted from either sample type. The immunoSEQ Assay, a bias-controlled multiplex PCR, was used to amplify TCRbeta CDR3 regions from genomic DNA. The authors' pipeline ran thus. Nucleated cell counts per sample were estimated from amplification of reference gene primers within the assay. To quantify the absolute abundance of each unique TCRbeta CDR3 rearrangement, sequence reads were collapsed and filtered. Productive Simpson clonality was computed per sample as the square root of Simpson's diversity index over productive rearrangements. This is the immuneACCESS table as TCRdb keeps it, with only in-frame sequences that have V and J called. A part of the clones is gone; compared with another copy, unresolved V genes explain less than half, and the rest is unexplained. V, J and clone size are those of that table, while D and trimming were read from the DNA. The sample yields roughly 260,000 clones; about 90% were counted once. The leading ten clones occupy under 2.5% of the sample.

This record belongs to a study of blood T cell repertoires in COVID-19 (dated by TCRdb to the early 2020s). Describing the broader study: The collaborator samples originated in the United States, Italy and Spain and spanned the acute and convalescent phases of COVID-19. The prospective study material was composed of cDNA or gDNA derived from T cells, B-cell-depleted T cells, or PBMCs. Deeply sampled blood TCRbeta repertoires from subjects exposed to, actively infected with, or recovered from COVID-19 were included in the dataset. The repertoires were released in a freely available public database intended as a resource for research on the immune response to SARS-CoV-2. The samples were drawn from the first 160 participants of the ongoing ImmuneRACE study and from 950 to 1,500 subjects provided by 6 global collaborators. A de-identified subject ID, COVID-19 status, age in years and sex were almost always included in the sample metadata. Where HLA class I and class II types were available, the types were taken from metadata supplied by the sample provider, not from assay-based typing. Results the study describes overall, beyond this receptor: Clinical and demographic metadata were provided uncurated, with the amount varying by source and participant.

The sample comprised peripheral blood. The clonotype originates from a woman aged 50 to 65 with acute or convalescent COVID-19.

The CDR3 in this case is CASSLIGANYGYTF. The nucleotide sequence reads TGTGCCAGCTCACTTATAGGAGCTAACTATGGCTACACCTTC. The rearranged chain carries TRBV18 and TRBJ1-2, with the D gene uncertain. Trimming costs V 4 bases and J 0 bases, and their ends lie 9 bases apart. Measured from the cysteine to the phenylalanine, the CDR3 is 14 residues long. CDR3 DNA only is kept here, 42 bases in frame from base 1. Per the germline V gene, KGHSH is the CDR1 and LQKENI is the CDR2.